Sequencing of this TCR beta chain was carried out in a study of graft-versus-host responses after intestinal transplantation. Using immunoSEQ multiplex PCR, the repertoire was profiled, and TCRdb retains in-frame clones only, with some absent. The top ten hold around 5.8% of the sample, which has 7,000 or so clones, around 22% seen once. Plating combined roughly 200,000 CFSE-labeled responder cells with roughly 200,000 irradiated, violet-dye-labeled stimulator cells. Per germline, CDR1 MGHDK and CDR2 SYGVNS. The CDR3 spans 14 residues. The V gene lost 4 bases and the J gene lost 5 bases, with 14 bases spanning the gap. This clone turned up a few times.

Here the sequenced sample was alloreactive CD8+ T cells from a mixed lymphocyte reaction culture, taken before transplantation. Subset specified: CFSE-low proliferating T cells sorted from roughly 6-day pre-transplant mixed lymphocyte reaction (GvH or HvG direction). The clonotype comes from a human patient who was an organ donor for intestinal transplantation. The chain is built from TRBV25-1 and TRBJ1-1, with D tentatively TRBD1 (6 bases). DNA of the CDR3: TGTGCCAGCAGTGGGAACGGGGGCCAGACTGAAGCTTTCTTT. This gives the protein CASSGNGGQTEAFF.